This TCR beta chain was found in a study of shared clonotypes between healthy human individuals. CD45RO-negative CD8 cells positively selected for CCR7 made up the naive population, which excluded terminally differentiated effector memory CD45RA+ cells. Unmatched junction bases numbered 10, after V lost 3 bases and J lost 3 bases. CDR3 length equals 18 residues. Per the germline V gene, CDR1 is SGDLS and CDR2 is YYNGEE. Profiled with immunoSEQ multiplex PCR; TCRdb holds only in-frame clones, not every one. Of about 2.1 million clones in the sample, just over 90% were seen once. The source material was naive CD8+ T cells from PBMCs. The chain recombines TRBV9 with TRBJ2-6; 9 bases line up with TRBD2. This receptor was obtained from a man in his late teens or twenties in good health. Some clones in this sample may be carry-over from other donors' samples. The CDR3 DNA is TGTGCCAGCAGCGAGAGGGTAGCGGGAGTTAGTGGGGCCAACGTCCTGACTTTC. Translating it yields CASSERVAGVSGANVLTF.